Listed below are T cell receptor beta chains from one sample, sequenced in a study of EBV T-cell therapy then PD-1 blockade in nasopharyngeal carcinoma. For these receptors, no antigen is known. This table comes from immunoSEQ multiplex PCR, and its TCRdb copy is limited to in-frame clones, with some not included. Of 20,000 to 25,000 clones in the sample, about 86% were seen once. The sample here was CD8+ T cells from blood, taken at roughly day 250 from a patient whose treatment included autologous EBV-specific T cells and nivolumab. Source of these receptors: a middle-aged man with nasopharyngeal carcinoma. Each CDR3 is given without its conserved first and last residue.

J gene: TRBJ1-2
V gene: TRBV25-1
CDR3 protein: ASRGQHYGYT

J gene: TRBJ1-1
V gene: TRBV4-1
CDR3 protein: ASSLRDRGRGGTEAF

J gene: TRBJ1-4
V gene: TRBV6-5
CDR3 protein: ASSYGRTEAEKLF

J gene: TRBJ2-5
V gene: TRBV6-4
CDR3 protein: ASTRGETQY

J gene: TRBJ2-1
V gene: TRBV5-5
CDR3 protein: ASSLGRLPSNEQF

J gene: TRBJ1-1
V gene: TRBV19
CDR3 protein: ASRFGGNTEAF

J gene: TRBJ2-1
V gene: TRBV4-3
CDR3 protein: ASSQDLAGPNNLYSYNEQF

J gene: TRBJ1-1
V gene: TRBV7-2
CDR3 protein: ASSPQTGGGDTEAF

J gene: TRBJ2-1
V gene: TRBV14
CDR3 protein: ASSQDQPRFYNEQF

J gene: TRBJ2-1
V gene: TRBV7-3
CDR3 protein: ASSLRGASSYNEQF

J gene: TRBJ1-4
V gene: TRBV18
CDR3 protein: ASSPPPSGETTNEKLF

J gene: TRBJ1-5
V gene: TRBV7-9
CDR3 protein: ASSPDREKRNQPQH

J gene: TRBJ2-4
V gene: TRBV4-3
CDR3 protein: ASSQGGNIQY

J gene: TRBJ1-1
V gene: TRBV27
CDR3 protein: ASSLTFGGALFTEAF

J gene: TRBJ2-7
V gene: TRBV11-3
CDR3 protein: ASSPGVDAEQY

J gene: TRBJ2-1
V gene: TRBV6-4
CDR3 protein: ASSLRAGSYNEQF

J gene: TRBJ2-7
V gene: TRBV5-4
CDR3 protein: ASSSEPGTGTREQY

J gene: TRBJ2-3
V gene: TRBV11-2
CDR3 protein: ASSPVGAVDTQY

J gene: TRBJ2-7
V gene: TRBV7-2
CDR3 protein: ASSLQGPTYEQY

J gene: TRBJ2-7
V gene: TRBV10-3
CDR3 protein: AISEEGRSYEQY

J gene: TRBJ1-2
V gene: TRBV4-3
CDR3 protein: ASSQDGQGDGYT

J gene: TRBJ2-7
V gene: TRBV10-3
CDR3 protein: AISEDAEPYEQY

J gene: TRBJ1-3
V gene: TRBV15
CDR3 protein: ATSRDHDSGNTIY

J gene: TRBJ1-5
V gene: TRBV19
CDR3 protein: ASGIGTGNNQPQH

J gene: TRBJ1-2
V gene: TRBV19
CDR3 protein: ASSKPPRRGVDGYT

J gene: TRBJ1-1
V gene: TRBV4-2
CDR3 protein: ASSQGDKTEAF